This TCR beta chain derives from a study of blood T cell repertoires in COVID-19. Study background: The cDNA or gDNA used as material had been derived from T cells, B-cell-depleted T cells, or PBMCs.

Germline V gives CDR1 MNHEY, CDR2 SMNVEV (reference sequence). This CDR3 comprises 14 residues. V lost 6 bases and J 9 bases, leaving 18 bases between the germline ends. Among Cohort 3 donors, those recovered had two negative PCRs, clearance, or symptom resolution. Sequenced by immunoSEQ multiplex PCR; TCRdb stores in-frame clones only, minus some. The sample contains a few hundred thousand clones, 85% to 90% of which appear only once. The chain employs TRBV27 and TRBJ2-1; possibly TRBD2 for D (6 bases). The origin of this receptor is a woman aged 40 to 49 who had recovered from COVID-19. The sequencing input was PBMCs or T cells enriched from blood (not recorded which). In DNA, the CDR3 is TGTGCCAGCAGATTGATACCCGCGGGGCGTGAGCAGTTCTTC. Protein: CASRLIPAGREQFF.